This entry is about one T cell receptor (beta chain). The record originates from a study of blood T cell repertoires in COVID-19. Whole-study context: Samples taken during acute and convalescent COVID-19 were collected in the United States, Italy and Spain. From T cells, B-cell-depleted T cells, or PBMCs came the material, which was cDNA or gDNA.

In the original analysis: Amplification of reference gene primers was used by the study to estimate nucleated cell counts. Method: immunoSEQ multiplex PCR; TCRdb's copy keeps in-frame clones and lacks some. V and J calls and clone size are as listed in that table; D and trimming were resolved from the DNA. The table lists approximately 97,000 clones, around 87% of them singletons, with 2.5% to 3.5% in the top ten. Germline-derived CDR1 and CDR2 are MNHEY and SVGAGI. The CDR3 runs 16 residues. The ends lost 2 bases at V and 3 bases at J; junction bases unmatched: 5. The chain couples TRBV6-5 to TRBJ2-3; 10 positions agree with TRBD2. Sequencing input: peripheral blood. This sequence was found in a man aged 45-65 years with active or convalescent COVID-19. CDR3 sequence (DNA): TGTGCCAGCAGTTACATATCTAGCGGGGGTACAGATACGCAGTATTTT. Amino acids: CASSYISSGGTDTQYF.